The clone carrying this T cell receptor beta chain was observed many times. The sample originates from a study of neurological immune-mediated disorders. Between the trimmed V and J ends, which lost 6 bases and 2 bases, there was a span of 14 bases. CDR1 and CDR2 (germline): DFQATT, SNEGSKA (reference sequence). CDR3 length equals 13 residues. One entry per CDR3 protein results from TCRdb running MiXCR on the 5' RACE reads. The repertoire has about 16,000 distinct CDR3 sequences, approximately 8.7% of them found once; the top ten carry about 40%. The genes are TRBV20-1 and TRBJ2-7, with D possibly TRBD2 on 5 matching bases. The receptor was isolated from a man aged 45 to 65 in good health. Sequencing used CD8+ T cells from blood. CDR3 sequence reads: CSAPKGSPYEQYF. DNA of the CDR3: TGCAGTGCCCCCAAAGGGAGCCCCTACGAGCAGTACTTC.